Sequencing of this T cell receptor (beta chain) was carried out in a study of regulatory T cells in long-lasting Graves disease. General study findings and limits: New patients shared fewer public clonotypes (966) than persistent patients did (roughly 2,600).

The sample holds a few counts of this clonotype. Its antigen is not identified. Described time point: newly diagnosed GD, antithyroid drugs for less than 3 months. Preparation of the TCR library used RNA extracted from PBMCs. With iRepertoire HTBI primers and Arm-PCR of CDR3 regions, TCR beta libraries were built. MiXCR, applied by TCRdb to the multiplex PCR reads, yields one record per CDR3 protein. Among roughly 500,000 distinct CDR3 sequences listed, around 12% were seen once. The sample also formed part of further work on T cells in Graves' hyperthyroidism and ophthalmopathy.

The material was peripheral blood mononuclear cells (PBMCs), obtained at new diagnosis, from a patient treated with antithyroid drugs. The origin of this receptor is a woman aged 25 to 45 with Graves disease.

The CDR3 nucleotides are TGTGCCAGCAGTCCCGACAGGGTAGCGGGAGGGTCCCATGAGCAGTTCTTC. Residues: CASSPDRVAGGSHEQFF. This chain joins TRBV28 and TRBJ2-1; TRBD2 matches at 11 bases. The germline CDR1 and CDR2 sequences are MDHEN and SYDVKM. This CDR3 has 17 residues. V shed 5 bases, J shed 8 bases, and the junction held 14 bases outside the gene matches. Looking up the rest from reference TRBV28 and TRBJ2-1 gives the full variable domain: DVKVTQSSRYLVKRTGEKVFLECVQDMDHENMFWYRQDPGLGLRLIYFSYDVKMKEKGDIPEGYSVSREKKERFSLILESASTNQTSMYLCASSPDRVAGGSHEQFFGPGTRLTVL.